The 25 T cell receptor beta chains reported below all come from one sample, sequenced in a study of blood T cell repertoires in COVID-19. Libraries were prepared by immunoSEQ multiplex PCR; TCRdb keeps only in-frame clonotypes and omits some of them. The table has approximately 97,000 clones, 85% seen once. Material: peripheral blood. These receptor sequences come from a man older than 75 with acute or convalescent COVID-19.

The chain is built from TRBV6-1 and TRBJ1-2; D is unresolved. Trimming shortened V by 1 base and J by 6 bases, and 9 bases separated the two germline ends. The CDR3 totals 13 residues. CDR1 is MNHNS, CDR2 SASEGT, per germline. CDR3 in DNA: TGTGCCAGCAGTGAAGGTGGCAACAATGGCTACACCTTC. The encoded protein is CASSEGGNNGYTF.

The chain carries TRBV19 and TRBJ1-2, with TRBD1 matching 8 bases. The CDR3 is 13 amino acids. The germline V gene has CDR1 LNHDA and CDR2 SQIVND (reference sequence). V gave up 2 bases and J gave up 6 bases; unmatched junction bases: 2. CDR3 nucleotides: TGTGCCAGTAGTATACAGGGGGCTGATGGCTACACCTTC. This sequence encodes CASSIQGADGYTF.

The chain is built from TRBV29-1 and TRBJ1-1; 10 nucleotides align to TRBD1. The V gene's germline CDR1 is SQVTM and CDR2 ANQGSEA. With 6 bases clipped from V and 0 bases from J, the junction kept 10 bases outside the gene matches. The CDR3 sequence is 16 residues long. The CDR3 DNA is TGCAGCGTACTGGCCGGGACAGGGGTCATGAACACTGAAGCTTTCTTT. It codes for CSVLAGTGVMNTEAFF.

The chain combines TRBV3-1 (or the pseudogene TRBV3-2) with TRBJ2-1; 8 bases fit TRBD2. Germline CDR1 and CDR2: LGHDT and YNNKEL (reference sequence). The CDR3 has 15 residues. The J segment lost 9 bases and the V segment lost 2 bases, leaving 9 bases of the junction unmatched. CDR3 in amino acids: CASSQMFAGGVEQFF. The CDR3 DNA follows: TGTGCCAGCAGCCAAATGTTTGCGGGAGGTGTTGAGCAGTTCTTC.

The chain uses TRBV19 and TRBJ1-2; no definite D call. The CDR3 covers 12 residues. From germline, CDR1 is LNHDA and CDR2 SQIVND (reference sequence). V gave up 2 bases and J gave up 5 bases, with 6 bases separating them. CDR3 DNA: TGTGCCAGTAGTATATCGGTTTATGGCTACACCTTC. This encodes CASSISVYGYTF.

This chain uses TRBV6-5 with TRBJ1-1; D is possibly TRBD1 (5 bases). The CDR3 is 15 residues long. Germline values: CDR1 MNHEY, CDR2 SVGAGI. Trimming removed 10 bases from V and 2 bases from J, with 20 bases in between. The CDR3 is CATYRGVLINTEAFF. DNA of the CDR3: TGTGCCACCTATAGGGGCGTACTTATTAACACTGAAGCTTTCTTT.

J is TRBJ2-1 and V is TRBV4-3, with TRBD2 matching 11 bases. Germline V lookup: CDR1 LGHNA, CDR2 YSLEER. This CDR3 spans 17 amino acids. With 0 bases clipped from V and 1 base from J, the junction kept 2 bases outside the gene matches. CDR3 protein: CASSQELAGASYNEQFF. Written as DNA, the CDR3 is TGCGCCAGCAGCCAAGAACTAGCGGGAGCATCCTACAATGAGCAGTTCTTC.

This clone was found a few times. The genes are TRBV5-1 and TRBJ2-1; TRBD2 matches 8 bases. The germline V gene encodes CDR1 SGHRS and CDR2 YFSETQ. Germline trimming cut 8 bases from V and 9 bases from J; bases unmatched to any gene: 13. This CDR3 is 14 amino acids long. The CDR3 loop reads CASKAGASSSEQFF. CDR3 in DNA: TGCGCCAGTAAAGCGGGAGCTTCCTCGAGTGAGCAGTTCTTC.

The gene calls are TRBV18 and TRBJ1-2; the D is unclear. With 4 bases removed from V and 4 bases from J, the gap between germline ends came to 22 bases. Germline CDR1 KGHSH, CDR2 LQKENI. The CDR3 consists of 17 residues. The CDR3 DNA reads as TGTGCCAGCTCACGCGGGCTTAATGGGAGGGATCTCTATGGCTACACCTTC. It is translated as CASSRGLNGRDLYGYTF.

This chain links TRBV9 with TRBJ1-4; no clear D gene. The V end lost 0 bases, the J end lost 3 bases, and 9 bases lay between the germline ends. The V gene's germline CDR1 is SGDLS and CDR2 YYNGEE. CDR3 length: 15 amino acids. CDR3 sequence: CASSVAPGPNEKLFF. CDR3 in DNA: TGTGCCAGCAGCGTAGCCCCGGGTCCTAATGAAAAACTGTTTTTT. Full variable domain (missing parts from reference TRBV9 and TRBJ1-4): DSGVTQTPKHLITATGQRVTLRCSPRSGDLSVYWYQQSLDQGLQFLIQYYNGEERAKGNILERFSAQQFPDLHSELNLSSLELGDSALYFCASSVAPGPNEKLFFGSGTQLSVL.

This chain connects TRBV7-5 to TRBJ1-5; TRBD1, the D gene given by the table, was not confirmed from the DNA. TRBV7-5 is described as a pseudogene. This CDR3 spans 16 amino acids. In DNA form, the CDR3 reads TGTGCCAGAAGCTTAACCGGGACAGGGGTCGAACAGCCCCAGCATTTT. Translation: CARSLTGTGVEQPQHF.

The V gene is TRBV9, the J gene TRBJ2-7; 13 bases line up with TRBD2. The CDR3 has 16 residues. J gave up 4 bases and V 4 bases, and 8 bases lay outside the gene matches. Germline V gene data show CDR1 as SGDLS and CDR2 as YYNGEE. The CDR3 region has the DNA TGTGCCAGCAGCCAGGGACTAGCGGGAAAGAATTACGAGCAGTACTTC. Protein product: CASSQGLAGKNYEQYF.

There are a few counts of this clone. The chain is built from TRBV30 and TRBJ2-1; no definite D call. Germline lookup yields CDR1 GTSNPN and CDR2 SVGIG (reference sequence). The CDR3 consists of 12 residues. The chain's CDR3 is CVVTVPYNEQFF. The CDR3 region has the DNA TGTGTTGTCACGGTCCCCTACAATGAGCAGTTCTTC.

The rearrangement links TRBV19 to TRBJ1-5; possibly TRBD1 for D (6 bases). The CDR3 is 13 residues long. Looked up from germline, CDR1 is LNHDA and CDR2 is SQIVND (reference sequence). Trimming left V 5 bases short and J 7 bases short, with 12 bases between. CDR3 DNA sequence: TGTGCCAGTAGTTTACAGGGTCCCCAGCCCCAGCATTTT. The encoded protein is CASSLQGPQPQHF.

The DNA of the CDR3 is TGCGCCAGCAGCTTATCGGTCAAGGGGGCGGGTGAGCAGTTCTTC. It encodes CASSLSVKGAGEQFF. The V call is TRBV5-1, the J call TRBJ2-1; 7 bases line up with TRBD1. CDR3 length: 15 amino acids. J was trimmed by 9 bases and V by 2 bases; bases with no gene match: 11. Germline-derived CDR1 and CDR2 are SGHRS and YFSETQ.

V usage is TRBV10-2 and J usage is TRBJ2-7, with TRBD1 matching over 7 bases. This CDR3 has 14 amino acids. V lost 8 bases to trimming and J lost 1 base; unmatched junction nucleotides: 8. Germline V gene data show CDR1 as WSHSY and CDR2 as SAAADI. CDR3 in amino acids: CASSDRVGSYEQYF. Written as DNA, the CDR3 is TGCGCCAGCTCAGACAGGGTTGGGTCCTACGAGCAGTACTTC.

The chain employs TRBV19 and TRBJ2-5, with a possible D match to TRBD1 (5 bases). V was cut by 4 bases and J by 5 bases, with 11 bases left in between. CDR3 size: 13 residues. Germline values: CDR1 LNHDA, CDR2 SQIVND (reference sequence). In DNA, the CDR3 is TGTGCCAGTAGTACAAGGACAATGGAGACCCAGTACTTC. As protein: CASSTRTMETQYF.

This clone occurred a few times. The J gene is TRBJ2-2, the V gene TRBV28; D not certain. Trimming removed 1 base from V and 1 base from J, with 4 bases in between. There are 14 residues in the CDR3. Germline V gene sequence: CDR1 MDHEN, CDR2 SYDVKM. CDR3: CASSLLQNTGELFF. The CDR3 DNA reads TGTGCCAGCAGTTTATTACAGAACACCGGGGAGCTGTTTTTT.

In its sample, this clone was seen once. One junction end disagrees with the germline gene, perhaps due to a read error. This rearrangement joins TRBV7-7 to TRBJ2-4; D is tentatively TRBD1 or TRBD2 (5 bases each). Germline V gene lookup returns CDR1 SSHAT and CDR2 FNYEAQ (reference sequence). The length of the CDR3 is 20 residues. The CDR3, as DNA: TGTGCTAGCAGCTTAGCGCAGGGTTATTGGACGCGGTTGGCCAAAAACATTCAGTACTTC. Protein: CASSLAQGYWTRLAKNIQYF.

The chain employs TRBV6-5 and TRBJ1-5; no firm D call. Germline V gene lookup returns CDR1 MNHEY and CDR2 SVGAGI. The germline V and J ends were trimmed by 4 bases and 1 base, with 11 bases remaining between them. This CDR3 region has 15 residues. The CDR3 here is CASSFRHQSNQPQHF. In DNA, the CDR3 is TGTGCCAGCAGTTTCCGACACCAGAGCAATCAGCCCCAGCATTTT.

This chain joins TRBV5-1 and TRBJ2-1; D perhaps matches TRBD1 (6 bases). Germline V gives CDR1 SGHRS, CDR2 YFSETQ. V dropped 3 bases and J dropped 4 bases, with 14 bases sitting between them. This CDR3 spans 15 amino acids. Here the CDR3 reads CASSSTRTDYNEQFF. As DNA, the CDR3 is TGCGCCAGCAGCTCGACCAGGACAGATTACAATGAGCAGTTCTTC. Full variable domain (missing parts from reference TRBV5-1 and TRBJ2-1): KAGVTQTPRYLIKTRGQQVTLSCSPISGHRSVSWYQQTPGQGLQFLFEYFSETQRNKGNFPGRFSGRQFSNSRSEMNVSTLELGDSALYLCASSSTRTDYNEQFFGPGTRLTVL.

The chain has TRBV25-1 and TRBJ1-4, with TRBD1 matching 7 bases. The germline V gene has CDR1 MGHDK and CDR2 SYGVNS. J gave up 8 bases and V 2 bases, and 11 bases lay outside the gene matches. This CDR3 region has 16 residues. The CDR3 reads CASSEARGSGMEKLFF. DNA of the CDR3: TGTGCCAGCAGTGAAGCCAGGGGGAGTGGTATGGAAAAACTGTTTTTT.

For this clone: The junction departs from germline at one end; a sequencing error may be responsible. The chain recombines TRBV7-7 with TRBJ1-4, with D tentatively TRBD1 (5 bases). The germline V gene encodes CDR1 SSHAT and CDR2 FNYEAQ (reference sequence). The length of the CDR3 is 13 residues. CDR3 sequence: CASSQTATGKLFF. Written as DNA, the CDR3 is TGTGCTAGCAGCCAGACAGCCACGGGAAAACTGTTTTTT.

The chain combines TRBV27 with TRBJ1-5, with 8 positions matching TRBD1. The CDR3 sequence is 16 residues long. J lost 0 bases, V lost 6 bases, and 7 bases had no gene match. Germline V lookup: CDR1 MNHEY, CDR2 SMNVEV (reference sequence). The CDR3 loop reads CASRATGAYSNQPQHF. The CDR3 nucleotides are TGTGCCAGCAGGGCGACAGGGGCATATAGCAATCAGCCCCAGCATTTT.

This clone was detected only once. This rearrangement joins TRBV10-1 to TRBJ2-2; possible D gene TRBD2, 5 bases. The CDR3 runs to 18 residues. Per germline, CDR1 WNHNN and CDR2 SYGVQD (reference sequence). Trimming stripped 0 bases from V and 3 bases from J, with 17 bases between. The CDR3 here is CASSESTSGLGYTGELFF. DNA of the CDR3: TGCGCCAGCAGTGAGTCGACCTCGGGATTGGGATACACCGGGGAGCTGTTTTTT.